The T cell receptor beta chain described here comes from a study of breast tumors, draining lymph nodes, adjacent tissues. Study results and caveats: Compared with basal-like, luminal-like tumors shared significantly more repertoire with nontumor tissue.

TCRdb called the multiplex PCR reads again in MiXCR, with one record for every CDR3 protein. The sample holds about 230,000 distinct CDR3 sequences; roughly 30% are singletons and the top ten take approximately 1.5%. The lymph nodes were axillary draining lymph nodes from breast cancer patients. This clonotype has a count of ten or more. Its cognate antigen is unknown. The CDR3 contains 15 residues. Germline V gives CDR1 SGHVS, CDR2 FQNEAQ. The V and J ends lost 1 base and 2 bases, in that order; junction bases with no gene match: 2. The clonotype originates from a female donor with breast cancer. Some clones in this sample may be carry-over from other donors' samples. The sequenced sample was axillary lymph node tissue. This sequence joins TRBV7-8 and TRBJ2-5, with 9 bases aligning to TRBD2. CDR3 region: CASSLGLAGQETQYF. Here the CDR3 DNA reads TGTGCCAGCAGCTTAGGCCTAGCGGGGCAAGAGACCCAGTACTTC.